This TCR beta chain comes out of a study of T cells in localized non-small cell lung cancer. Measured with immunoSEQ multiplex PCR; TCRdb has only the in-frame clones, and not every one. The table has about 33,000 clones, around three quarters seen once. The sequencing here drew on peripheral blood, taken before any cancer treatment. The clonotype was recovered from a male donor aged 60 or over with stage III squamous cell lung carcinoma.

CDR3 nucleotides: TGCGCCAGCAGCCAAACACCGGGCACCGGGGAGCTGTTTTTT. Amino acid sequence: CASSQTPGTGELFF. The rearrangement joins TRBV4-3 to TRBJ2-2; D is uncertain. Germline V gives CDR1 LGHNA, CDR2 YSLEER. Trimming pared 2 bases from V and 4 bases from J, leaving 8 bases between. The CDR3 length is 14 residues.